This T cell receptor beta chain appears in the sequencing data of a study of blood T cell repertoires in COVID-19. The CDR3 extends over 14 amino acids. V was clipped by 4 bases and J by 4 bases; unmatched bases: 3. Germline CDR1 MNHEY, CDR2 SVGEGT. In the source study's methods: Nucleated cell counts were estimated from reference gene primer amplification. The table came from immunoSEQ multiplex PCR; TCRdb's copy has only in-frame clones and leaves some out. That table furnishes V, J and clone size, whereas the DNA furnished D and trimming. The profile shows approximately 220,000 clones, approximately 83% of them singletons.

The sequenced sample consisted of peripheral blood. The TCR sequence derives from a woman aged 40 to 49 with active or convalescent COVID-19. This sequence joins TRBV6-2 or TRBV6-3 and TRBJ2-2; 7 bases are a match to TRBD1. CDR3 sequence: CASSSSGGTGELFF. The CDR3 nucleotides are TGTGCCAGCAGTTCCTCAGGGGGCACCGGGGAGCTGTTTTTT.